The table lists the clone carrying this T cell receptor beta chain with a few counts. The target antigen is unknown. These data belong to a study of T cells in Graves' hyperthyroidism and ophthalmopathy. With V trimmed by 0 bases and J by 6 bases, 4 bases remained unmatched. Germline-derived CDR1 and CDR2 are MNHEY and SMNVEV (reference sequence). The CDR3 sequence is 15 residues long. Amplified regions were TCR beta CDR3 sequences from RNA transcripts. Carried out on the TCR CDR3, a first-round RT-PCR used the HTBI primer set. TCRdb re-called the multiplex PCR reads through MiXCR, storing one row per CDR3 protein. The sample has roughly 750,000 distinct CDR3 sequences, over 15% seen once. Absent ophthalmopathy progression within 18 months defined stable Graves' hyperthyroidism. Newly diagnosed patients aged 18 to 65 had hyperthyroidism of under 2 months' duration. Exclusion of a patient resulted from uncontrolled infection, other autoimmune disease, pregnancy or lactation.

Notes on the study in general: Blood samples included most of the expanded thyroid clonotypes exceeding 0.001.

Sample: blood. The chain carries TRBV27 and TRBJ2-2; 7 positions agree with TRBD2. This TCR was sampled from a man aged 18 to 30 with Graves' hyperthyroidism. The CDR3 is CASSLSWGGSGELFF. The DNA of the CDR3 is TGTGCCAGCAGTTTATCGTGGGGGGGATCCGGGGAGCTGTTTTTT.